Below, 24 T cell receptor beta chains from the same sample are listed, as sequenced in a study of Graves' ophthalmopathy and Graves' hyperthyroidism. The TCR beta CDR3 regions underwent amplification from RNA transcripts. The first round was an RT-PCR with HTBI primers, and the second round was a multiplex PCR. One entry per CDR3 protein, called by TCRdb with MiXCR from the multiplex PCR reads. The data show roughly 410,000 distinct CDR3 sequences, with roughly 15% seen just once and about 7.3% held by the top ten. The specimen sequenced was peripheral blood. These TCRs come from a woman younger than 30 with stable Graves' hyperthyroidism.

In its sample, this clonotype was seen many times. CDR3 nucleotide sequence: TGTGCCAGCAGTTTTTGGGGGGAGCAGTACTTC. Translation gives CASSFWGEQYF. The rearrangement joins TRBV12-3 or TRBV12-4 to TRBJ2-7; D assignment may be TRBD1 or TRBD2 (5 bases each). V was trimmed by 3 bases and J by 7 bases, leaving 7 bases between them. The CDR3 has 11 amino acids.

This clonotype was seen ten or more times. The CDR3 DNA follows: TGTGCCAGCAGTTTGTCCTCCGGACGGCTCACTGAAGCTTTCTTT. Translation gives CASSLSSGRLTEAFF. The chain combines TRBV28 with TRBJ1-1; D gene unclear. Deletions cut 3 bases from V and 4 bases from J, with 15 bases between. Germline V gives CDR1 MDHEN, CDR2 SYDVKM. The CDR3 length is 15 residues.

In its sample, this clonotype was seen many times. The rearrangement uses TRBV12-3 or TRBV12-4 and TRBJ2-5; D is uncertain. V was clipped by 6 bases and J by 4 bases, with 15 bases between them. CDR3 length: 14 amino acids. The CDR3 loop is CASSPDPPRETQYF. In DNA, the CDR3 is TGTGCCAGCAGCCCGGACCCGCCCCGAGAGACCCAGTACTTC.

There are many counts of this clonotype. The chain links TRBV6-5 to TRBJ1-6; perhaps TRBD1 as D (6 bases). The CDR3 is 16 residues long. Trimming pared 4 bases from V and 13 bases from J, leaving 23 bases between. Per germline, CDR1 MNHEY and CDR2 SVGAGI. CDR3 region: CASSFLQSDSLRPLHF. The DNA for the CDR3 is TGTGCCAGCAGTTTCCTCCAATCGGACAGCTTGCGCCCCCTCCACTTT.

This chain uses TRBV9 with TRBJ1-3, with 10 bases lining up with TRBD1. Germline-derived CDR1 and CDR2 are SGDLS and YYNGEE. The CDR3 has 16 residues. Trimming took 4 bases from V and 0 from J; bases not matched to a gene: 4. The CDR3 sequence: CASSPRTGGSGNTIYF. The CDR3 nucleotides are TGTGCCAGCAGCCCCCGGACAGGGGGCTCTGGAAACACCATATATTTT.

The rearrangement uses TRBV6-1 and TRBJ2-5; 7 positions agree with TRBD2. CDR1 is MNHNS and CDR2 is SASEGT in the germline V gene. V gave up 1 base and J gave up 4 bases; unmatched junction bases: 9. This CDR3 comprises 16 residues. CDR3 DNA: TGTGCCAGCAGTGAAGGACTCGGGACTATCGGAGAGACCCAGTACTTC. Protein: CASSEGLGTIGETQYF.

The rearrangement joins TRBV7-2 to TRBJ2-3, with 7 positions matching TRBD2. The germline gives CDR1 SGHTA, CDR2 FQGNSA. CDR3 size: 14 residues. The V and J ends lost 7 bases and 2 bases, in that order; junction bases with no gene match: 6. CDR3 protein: CASTARDYTDTQYF. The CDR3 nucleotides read TGTGCCAGCACCGCACGGGACTACACAGATACGCAGTATTTT.

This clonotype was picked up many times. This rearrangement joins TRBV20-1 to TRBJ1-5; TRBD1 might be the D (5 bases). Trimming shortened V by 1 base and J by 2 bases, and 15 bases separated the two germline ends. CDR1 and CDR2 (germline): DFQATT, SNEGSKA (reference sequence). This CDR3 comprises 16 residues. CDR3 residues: CSARGKRGRGNQPQHF. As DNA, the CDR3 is TGCAGTGCTAGAGGGAAGCGGGGCCGGGGCAATCAGCCCCAGCATTTT.

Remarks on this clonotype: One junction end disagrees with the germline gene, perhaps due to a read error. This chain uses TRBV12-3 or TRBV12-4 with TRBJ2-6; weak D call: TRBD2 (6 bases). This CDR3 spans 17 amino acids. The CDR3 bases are TGTGCCAGCAGTTTATCAGCGGGTAACTCTGAGGCCAACGTCCTGACTTTC. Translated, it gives CASSLSAGNSEANVLTF.

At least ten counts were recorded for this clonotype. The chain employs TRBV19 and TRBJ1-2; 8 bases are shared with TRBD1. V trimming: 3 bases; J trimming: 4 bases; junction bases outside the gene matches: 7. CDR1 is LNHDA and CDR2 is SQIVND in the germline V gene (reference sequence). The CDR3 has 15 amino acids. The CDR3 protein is CASSMGQGASYGYTF. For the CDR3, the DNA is TGTGCCAGTAGTATGGGCCAGGGGGCCTCCTATGGCTACACCTTC. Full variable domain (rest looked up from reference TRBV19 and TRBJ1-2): DGGITQSPKYLFRKEGQNVTLSCEQNLNHDAMYWYRQDPGQGLRLIYYSQIVNDFQKGDIAEGYSVSREKKESFPLTVTSAQKNPTAFYLCASSMGQGASYGYTFGSGTRLTVV.

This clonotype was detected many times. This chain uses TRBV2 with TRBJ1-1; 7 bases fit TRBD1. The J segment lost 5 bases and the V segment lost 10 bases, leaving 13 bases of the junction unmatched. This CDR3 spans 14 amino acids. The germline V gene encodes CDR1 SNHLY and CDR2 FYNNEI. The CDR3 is CATHSTGTATEAFF. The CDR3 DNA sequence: TGTGCCACCCACAGTACGGGGACAGCGACTGAAGCTTTCTTT.

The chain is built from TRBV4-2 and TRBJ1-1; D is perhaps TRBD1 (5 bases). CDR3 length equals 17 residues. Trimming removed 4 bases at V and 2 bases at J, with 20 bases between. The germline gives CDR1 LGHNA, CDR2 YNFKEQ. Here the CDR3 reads CASSPYPTPGPNTEAFF. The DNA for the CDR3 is TGTGCCAGCAGCCCATACCCGACCCCGGGGCCCAACACTGAAGCTTTCTTT.

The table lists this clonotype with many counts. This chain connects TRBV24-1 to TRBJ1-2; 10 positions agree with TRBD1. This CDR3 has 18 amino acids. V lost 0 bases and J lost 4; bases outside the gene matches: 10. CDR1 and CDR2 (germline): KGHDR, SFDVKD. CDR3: CATSDLHSDRGPLYGYTF. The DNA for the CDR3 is TGTGCCACCAGTGATTTGCACTCCGACAGGGGGCCACTCTATGGCTACACCTTC.

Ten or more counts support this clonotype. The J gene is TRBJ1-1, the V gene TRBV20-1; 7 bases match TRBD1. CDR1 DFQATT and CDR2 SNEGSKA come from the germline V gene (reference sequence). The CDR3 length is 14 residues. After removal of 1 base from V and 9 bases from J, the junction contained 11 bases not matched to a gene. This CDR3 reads CSARGLRQGGKAFF. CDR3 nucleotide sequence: TGCAGTGCTAGAGGTTTACGACAGGGTGGGAAAGCTTTCTTT.

In nucleotides, the CDR3 is TGTGCCAGCAGTTACTCGGGAGGGGGCGCGGCTGAAGCTTTCTTT. Translated: CASSYSGGGAAEAFF. The gene calls are TRBV6-2 or TRBV6-3 and TRBJ1-1; TRBD1 agrees at 7 bases. V gave up 0 bases and J gave up 6 bases; unmatched junction bases: 7. This CDR3 has 15 residues. Germline V gene data show CDR1 as MNHEY and CDR2 as SVGEGT.

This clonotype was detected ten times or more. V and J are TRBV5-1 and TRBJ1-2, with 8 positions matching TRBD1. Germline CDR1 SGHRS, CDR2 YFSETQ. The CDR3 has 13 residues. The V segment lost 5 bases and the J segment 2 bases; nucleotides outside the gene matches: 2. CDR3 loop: CASSWDRNYGYTF. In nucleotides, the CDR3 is TGCGCCAGCAGTTGGGACAGGAACTATGGCTACACCTTC.

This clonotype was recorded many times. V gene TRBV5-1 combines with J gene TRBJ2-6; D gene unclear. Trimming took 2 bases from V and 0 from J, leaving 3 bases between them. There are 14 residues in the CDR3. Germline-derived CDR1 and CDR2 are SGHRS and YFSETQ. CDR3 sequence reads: CASSLSSGANVLTF. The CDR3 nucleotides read TGCGCCAGCAGCTTAAGCTCTGGGGCCAACGTCCTGACTTTC.

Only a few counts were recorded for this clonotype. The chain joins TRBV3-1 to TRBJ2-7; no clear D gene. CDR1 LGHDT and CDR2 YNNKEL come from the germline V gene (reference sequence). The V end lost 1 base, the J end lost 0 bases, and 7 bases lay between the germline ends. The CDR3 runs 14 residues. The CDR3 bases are TGTGCCAGCAGCCAAGCCAGGCCCTCCTACGAGCAGTACTTC. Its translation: CASSQARPSYEQYF.

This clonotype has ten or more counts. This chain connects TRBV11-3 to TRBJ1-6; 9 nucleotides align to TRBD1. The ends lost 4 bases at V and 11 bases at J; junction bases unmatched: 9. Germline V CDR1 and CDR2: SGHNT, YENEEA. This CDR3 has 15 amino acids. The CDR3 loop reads CASSYALGQGAPLHF. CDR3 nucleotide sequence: TGTGCCAGCAGCTACGCTTTGGGACAGGGAGCACCCCTCCACTTT.

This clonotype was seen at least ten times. This CDR3 is CASSEGVSQPQHF. CDR3 sequence (DNA): TGCGCCAGCAGTGAAGGGGTCAGTCAGCCCCAGCATTTT. The rearrangement joins TRBV10-1 to TRBJ1-5; tentative D call: TRBD1 (5 bases). Trimming took off 3 bases at V and 6 bases at J, with 9 bases between the two ends. The CDR3 has 13 amino acids. Germline CDR1 is WNHNN and CDR2 is SYGVQD (reference sequence).

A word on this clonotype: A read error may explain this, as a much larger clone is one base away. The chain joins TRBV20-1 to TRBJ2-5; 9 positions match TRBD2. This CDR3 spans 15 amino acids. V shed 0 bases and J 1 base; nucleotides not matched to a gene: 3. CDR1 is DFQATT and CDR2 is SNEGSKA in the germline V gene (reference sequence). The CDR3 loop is CSARDGLASQETQYF. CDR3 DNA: TGCAGTGCTAGAGATGGACTAGCGAGCCAAGAGACCCAGTACTTC.

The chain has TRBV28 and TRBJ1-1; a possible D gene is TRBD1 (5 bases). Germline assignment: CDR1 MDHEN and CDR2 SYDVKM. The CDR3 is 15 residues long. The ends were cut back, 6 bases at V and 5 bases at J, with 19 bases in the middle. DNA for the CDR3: TGTGCCAGCAGCCCAAATCGACAGTCGGGTACTGAAGCTTTCTTT. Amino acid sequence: CASSPNRQSGTEAFF. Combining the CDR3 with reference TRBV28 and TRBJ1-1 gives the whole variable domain DVKVTQSSRYLVKRTGEKVFLECVQDMDHENMFWYRQDPGLGLRLIYFSYDVKMKEKGDIPEGYSVSREKKERFSLILESASTNQTSMYLCASSPNRQSGTEAFFGQGTRLTVV.

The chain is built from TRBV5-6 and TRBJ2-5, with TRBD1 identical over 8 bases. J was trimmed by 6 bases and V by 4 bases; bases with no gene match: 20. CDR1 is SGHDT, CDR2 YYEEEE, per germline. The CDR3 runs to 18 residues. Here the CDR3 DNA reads TGTGCCAGCAGCAGAATACCGCCGACAGGGGCCGCGTCGAAGACCCAGTACTTC. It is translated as CASSRIPPTGAASKTQYF.

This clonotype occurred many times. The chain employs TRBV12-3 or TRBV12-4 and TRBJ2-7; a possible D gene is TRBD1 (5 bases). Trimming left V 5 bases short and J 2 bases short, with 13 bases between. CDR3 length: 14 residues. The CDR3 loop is CASSPRRQTYEQYF. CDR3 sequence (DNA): TGTGCCAGCAGTCCGCGCAGACAGACCTACGAGCAGTACTTC.